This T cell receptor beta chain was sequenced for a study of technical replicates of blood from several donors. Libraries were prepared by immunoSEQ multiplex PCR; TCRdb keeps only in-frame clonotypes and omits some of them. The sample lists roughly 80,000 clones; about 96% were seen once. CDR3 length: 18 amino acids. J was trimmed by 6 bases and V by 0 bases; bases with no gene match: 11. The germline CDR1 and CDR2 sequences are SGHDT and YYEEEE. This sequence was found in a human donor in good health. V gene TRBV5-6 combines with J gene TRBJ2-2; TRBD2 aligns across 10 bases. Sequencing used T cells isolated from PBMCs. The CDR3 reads CASSLDSSGRLGAGELFF. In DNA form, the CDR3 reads TGTGCCAGCAGCTTGGATTCTAGCGGGAGATTAGGAGCCGGGGAGCTGTTTTTT.